This T cell receptor beta chain was recovered during a study of low-dose radiotherapy and immunotherapy resistance in tumors. Study-wide context: Patients were treated with intravenous nivolumab at 240 mg every two weeks and were also dosed with ipilimumab at 1 mg/kg every six weeks.

This clonotype was seen ten or more times. TRAV- and TRBV-specific primers were used for first-strand cDNA, which covered alpha and beta chains. It was with a constant-region primer and a V-primer adapter that TCRs were amplified over roughly 19 PCR cycles. TCRdb re-called the reads with MiXCR, one entry per CDR3 protein. The table has 70,000 to 90,000 distinct CDR3 sequences, roughly 19% seen once; the top ten hold 2.8%. This CDR3 spans 17 amino acids. V lost 4 bases and J lost 8; bases outside the gene matches: 13. Germline loops: CDR1 SGHDN, CDR2 FVKESK. The time point: before trial treatment. This clonotype was obtained from a male donor with prostate cancer. Sequenced material: PBMCs, taken before treatment. The genes are TRBV14 and TRBJ2-4; 11 positions agree with TRBD2. Written as DNA, the CDR3 is TGTGCCAGCAGCCTTGGTGGTAGCGGGGGGGCCGTGGACATTCAGTACTTC. Protein sequence: CASSLGGSGGAVDIQYF. The full variable domain, with the rest looked up from reference TRBV14 and TRBJ2-4, is EAGVTQFPSHSVIEKGQTVTLRCDPISGHDNLYWYRRVMGKEIKFLLHFVKESKQDESGMPNNRFLAERTGGTYSTLKVQPAELEDSGVYFCASSLGGSGGAVDIQYFGAGTRLSVL.